These 18 T cell receptor beta chains came from one sample sequenced in a study of human T cells and chemical hapten exposure. TCRdb passed the RACE reads through MiXCR, listing each CDR3 protein once. The sample consists of more than 100,000 distinct CDR3 sequences, less than 15% of them appearing once. Stated time point: pre-sensitization, week 0. Treatment here: therapeutic diphenylcyclopropenone sensitization with weekly scalp DPC. The sequencing here drew on whole blood, taken in connection with sensitization to the hapten diphenylcyclopropenone (DPC). The receptor source for this set is a woman aged 18 to 35 with alopecia areata. Some clones in this sample may be carry-over from other donors' samples.

This clonotype was seen ten or more times. CDR3 sequence reads: CASSPGDSPLHF. In DNA form, the CDR3 reads TGTGCCAGCAGCCCCGGGGATTCACCCCTCCACTTT. The chain recombines TRBV7-9 with TRBJ1-6; unclear D gene. Looked up from germline, CDR1 is SEHNR and CDR2 is FQNEAQ (reference sequence). The CDR3 is 12 amino acids. V dropped 5 bases and J dropped 8 bases, with 7 bases sitting between them.

This clonotype has more than one count but fewer than ten. The V call is TRBV27, the J call TRBJ2-6; D perhaps matches TRBD2 (5 bases). V was trimmed by 8 bases and J by 4 bases, leaving 15 bases between them. The CDR3 spans 15 residues. Looked up from germline, CDR1 is MNHEY and CDR2 is SMNVEV (reference sequence). The CDR3 spells CASYPTGSGANVLTF. In DNA, the CDR3 is TGTGCCAGCTATCCAACGGGGTCGGGGGCCAACGTCCTGACTTTC.

There are many counts of this clonotype. This chain links TRBV5-4 with TRBJ2-7, with 7 bases that match TRBD1. J lost 4 bases, V lost 3 bases, and 4 bases had no gene match. This CDR3 has 13 residues. CDR1 is SGHNT and CDR2 is YYREEE in the germline V gene (reference sequence). CDR3 sequence (DNA): TGTGCCAGCAGCTCGAACAGGGGTTACGAGCAGTACTTC. It translates to CASSSNRGYEQYF.

The chain carries TRBV7-2 and TRBJ1-5; D is possibly TRBD1 (6 bases). CDR1 is SGHTA and CDR2 is FQGNSA in the germline V gene. Trimming stripped 1 base from V and 7 bases from J, with 20 bases between. This CDR3 region has 17 residues. CDR3 sequence: CASSLGDPVQGYQPQHF. CDR3 DNA sequence: TGTGCCAGCAGCTTAGGGGACCCGGTCCAGGGGTACCAGCCCCAGCATTTT.

The chain uses TRBV29-1 and TRBJ2-4; a possible D gene is TRBD1 (5 bases). The CDR3 is 10 residues long. V was shortened by 8 bases and J by 7 bases, with 9 bases between the two germline ends. Germline V lookup: CDR1 SQVTM, CDR2 ANQGSEA. CDR3 nucleotide sequence: TGCAGCACCTACAGGAACATTCAGTACTTC. Protein product: CSTYRNIQYF.

The V and J genes are TRBV28 and TRBJ2-1, with 7 bases aligning to TRBD1. Germline assignment: CDR1 MDHEN and CDR2 SYDVKM. The CDR3 has 14 residues. Trimming at V came to 2 bases and at J to 6 bases, leaving 4 bases not matched to a gene. CDR3 nucleotide sequence: TGTGCCAGCAGTTTAGGACAGGTCTCCAATGAGCAGTTCTTC. Its protein is CASSLGQVSNEQFF.

V and J are TRBV20-1 and TRBJ1-6; D gene ambiguous. The CDR3 spans 13 residues. Per the germline V gene, CDR1 is DFQATT and CDR2 is SNEGSKA (reference sequence). V lost 2 bases and J 6 bases, leaving 8 bases between the germline ends. The CDR3 loop is CSARWSVNSPLHF. The CDR3, as DNA: TGCAGTGCTAGATGGTCGGTTAATTCACCCCTCCACTTT.

In its sample, this clonotype was seen many times. The V and J genes are TRBV9 and TRBJ1-1; TRBD1 might be the D (5 bases). The CDR3 sequence is 13 residues long. The germline V gene has CDR1 SGDLS and CDR2 YYNGEE. Deletions cut 7 bases from V and 2 bases from J, with 12 bases between. This CDR3 is CASGDGSNTEAFF. The CDR3 bases are TGTGCCAGCGGGGACGGCTCCAACACTGAAGCTTTCTTT.

This clonotype was observed many times. The chain has TRBV10-1 and TRBJ2-1; D perhaps matches TRBD2 (5 bases). Germline CDR1 and CDR2: WNHNN and SYGVQD (reference sequence). CDR3 length: 13 amino acids. Trimming cost V 5 bases and J 4 bases, with 9 bases left between them. CDR3 in amino acids: CASSQRPYNEQFF. The CDR3 coding sequence is TGCGCCAGCAGTCAGCGGCCGTACAATGAGCAGTTCTTC.

This clonotype was seen repeatedly, ten times or more. The chain has TRBV12-3 or TRBV12-4 and TRBJ1-4, with 8 bases aligning to TRBD1. With V trimmed by 6 bases and J by 5 bases, 8 bases remained unmatched. This CDR3 contains 15 residues. CDR3 in DNA: TGTGCCAGCAGCCGACGAGGGACAGGCAATGAAAAACTGTTTTTT. Translating gives CASSRRGTGNEKLFF.

This chain connects TRBV18 to TRBJ2-7; TRBD1 aligns across 10 bases. This CDR3 comprises 15 residues. Germline V gene data show CDR1 as KGHSH and CDR2 as LQKENI. V dropped 6 bases and J dropped 5; count of bases not matched to a gene: 10. CDR3 sequence: CASSLSRQGAHEQYF. For the CDR3, the DNA is TGTGCCAGCTCCCTTAGTCGACAGGGGGCCCACGAGCAGTACTTC.

This clonotype has only a few counts. The genes are TRBV27 and TRBJ2-7; 10 bases are a match to TRBD2. Unmatched junction bases numbered 7, after V lost 5 bases and J lost 3 bases. Germline lookup yields CDR1 MNHEY and CDR2 SMNVEV (reference sequence). The CDR3 spans 15 residues. CDR3 in DNA: TGTGCCAGCAGTGTAACTAGCGGGGCTGACTACGAGCAGTACTTC. It is translated as CASSVTSGADYEQYF.

This clonotype was counted many times. The chain joins TRBV5-6 to TRBJ2-7; unclear D gene. The CDR3 length is 12 residues. CDR1 is SGHDT and CDR2 is YYEEEE in the germline V gene. Trimming pared 6 bases from V and 7 bases from J, leaving 14 bases between. This CDR3 is CASNFVGREQYF. DNA for the CDR3: TGTGCCAGCAACTTTGTTGGTCGGGAGCAGTACTTC.

In its sample, this clonotype was seen many times. The V call is TRBV20-1, the J call TRBJ1-1; D gene unclear. The CDR3 sequence is 13 residues long. Germline values: CDR1 DFQATT, CDR2 SNEGSKA (reference sequence). Trimming pared 2 bases from V and 5 bases from J, leaving 12 bases between. This CDR3 reads CSARMGMGTEAFF. The CDR3 region has the DNA TGCAGTGCTAGAATGGGAATGGGGACTGAAGCTTTCTTT.

This clonotype was counted ten times or more. The chain uses TRBV5-1 and TRBJ1-1; the D is unclear. This CDR3 has 12 residues. CDR1 and CDR2 from the germline V gene are SGHRS and YFSETQ. V lost 2 bases and J 4 bases, leaving 6 bases between the germline ends. Written as DNA, the CDR3 is TGCGCCAGCAGCTTCCGGGGCACTGAAGCTTTCTTT. Translation: CASSFRGTEAFF. Full variable domain (rest looked up from reference TRBV5-1 and TRBJ1-1): KAGVTQTPRYLIKTRGQQVTLSCSPISGHRSVSWYQQTPGQGLQFLFEYFSETQRNKGNFPGRFSGRQFSNSRSEMNVSTLELGDSALYLCASSFRGTEAFFGQGTRLTVV.

CDR3 bases: TGCGCCAGCAGCAGGACTAGCGGGTCAGATACGCAGTATTTT. Translated: CASSRTSGSDTQYF. The chain employs TRBV5-1 and TRBJ2-3; 11 nucleotides match TRBD2. Looked up from germline, CDR1 is SGHRS and CDR2 is YFSETQ. Losses at the gene ends were 4 bases for V and 4 bases for J; bases not matched to a gene: 2. The length of the CDR3 is 14 residues.

This clonotype showed up many times. CDR3 DNA sequence: TGCAGTGCTAGAGAGCCGGACAGGTTCAGCGCTGAAGCTTTCTTT. Encoded protein: CSAREPDRFSAEAFF. The rearrangement links TRBV20-1 to TRBJ1-1; 7 positions match TRBD1. Looked up from germline, CDR1 is DFQATT and CDR2 is SNEGSKA (reference sequence). The V gene end was trimmed by 0 bases and the J gene end by 6 bases; junction bases not matched to a gene: 10. CDR3 length equals 15 residues.

This clonotype has a handful of counts. The rearrangement joins TRBV3-1 to TRBJ2-5; possibly TRBD2 for D (6 bases). V shed 3 bases and J shed 2 bases, with 19 bases lying between them. CDR3 length: 17 residues. CDR1 is LGHDT and CDR2 is YNNKEL in the germline V gene (reference sequence). In DNA form, the CDR3 reads TGTGCCAGCAGCCAGATCAGGGAGGACTCCAGACAAGAGACCCAGTACTTC. Protein product: CASSQIREDSRQETQYF.